The rows below give T cell receptor beta chains drawn from one sample of a study of blood T cell repertoires in COVID-19. Sequenced by immunoSEQ multiplex PCR; TCRdb stores in-frame clones only, minus some. Here the sample spans fewer than 250,000 clones, more than 75% being singletons. Sequenced input: peripheral blood. Every receptor here comes from a middle-aged woman with acute or convalescent COVID-19. CDR3s leave out the opening cysteine and the closing phenylalanine or tryptophan. Not every row has a clone size; where given, it reads once, few, many or a size class.

V gene,clone size,CDR3 protein
TRBV7-8,-,ASSLAPDRGGRNYGYT
TRBV27,few,ASRPREFNGYT
TRBV7-3,once,ASSFGTGVSEQY
TRBV6-2/TRBV6-3,-,ASSHASTGMETQY
TRBV12-3/TRBV12-4,-,ASSPGGYEQY
TRBV6-4,-,AFRCWAGWSTDTQY
TRBV13,-,ASSRTSGGPPYEQY
TRBV12-3/TRBV12-4,few,ASSFRLAYEQY
TRBV18,-,ASFRGVGNTIY
TRBV10-1,-,ARCSGGSDTQY
TRBV9,once,ASSFTPGSTNEKLF
TRBV7-6,-,ASSFDPREEANTGELF
TRBV4-3,-,ASSQRQVPNEKLF
TRBV7-9,-,ASSTDRNSYNEQF
TRBV10-3,-,ATSTGSYYEQY
TRBV30,-,AWSVRGGWEFSGNTIY
TRBV6-5,-,ASSLSGSRYNEQF